One sample yielded the 12 T cell receptor beta chains listed below, sequenced in a study of regulatory and conventional T cells in RAG deficiency. The sorted conventional CD4+ T cells were CD25-low and CD127-high, with genomic DNA sequenced. Repertoires were generated with immunoSEQ multiplex PCR, while TCRdb's copy carries only in-frame clones and drops some. Found here are under 25,000 clones, 95% to 96% of them singletons; the top ten hold 1% to 1.5%. The same sample was also used in a study of regulatory T cells. That work adds: The PCR used 52 TRBV and 13 TRBJ primers.

The sequenced sample was CD25- CD4+ T cells sorted from blood. These receptors all stem from a human donor in good health.

V is TRBV19 and J is TRBJ1-2; maybe TRBD1 (6 bases). The germline V gene has CDR1 LNHDA and CDR2 SQIVND (reference sequence). The CDR3 runs 19 residues. The ends were cut back, 5 bases at V and 0 bases at J, with 25 bases in the middle. The CDR3 sequence is CASSAKPGDGLGTNYGYTF. The CDR3 DNA is TGTGCCAGTAGTGCGAAGCCAGGGGATGGACTCGGAACTAACTATGGCTACACCTTC.

DNA for the CDR3: TGTGCCAGCAGCGCGCGGGACGGTAAGAACTATGGCTACACCTTC. Amino acids: CASSARDGKNYGYTF. V gene TRBV13 combines with J gene TRBJ1-2; tentative D call: TRBD1 (5 bases). This CDR3 has 15 amino acids. V lost 5 bases to trimming and J lost 2 bases, with 15 bases between them. CDR1 and CDR2 from the germline V gene are PRHDT and FYEKMQ (reference sequence).

This sequence joins TRBV7-2 and TRBJ1-5; D not resolved. Trimming cost V 6 bases and J 2 bases, with 20 bases left between them. The germline V gene encodes CDR1 SGHTA and CDR2 FQGNSA. CDR3 length equals 17 residues. Here the CDR3 reads CASSPTGIDWRNQPQHF. CDR3 nucleotide sequence: TGTGCCAGCAGTCCCACGGGAATTGACTGGCGCAATCAGCCCCAGCATTTT.

A few counts support this clone. The rearrangement links TRBV6-1 to TRBJ1-4, with D uncertain. Germline CDR1 MNHNS, CDR2 SASEGT. The ends were cut back, 2 bases at V and 8 bases at J, with 15 bases in the middle. The CDR3 totals 15 residues. The CDR3 spells CASSERGGREEKLFF. The CDR3 coding sequence is TGTGCCAGCAGTGAACGGGGAGGGAGGGAAGAAAAACTGTTTTTT.

This clone occurred a few times. CDR3 protein: CASSLAPGGFETQYF. The CDR3 DNA follows: TGTGCCAGCAGCTTAGCTCCGGGGGGTTTTGAGACCCAGTACTTC. J is TRBJ2-5 and V is TRBV7-6; 7 bases match TRBD2. The CDR3 is 15 amino acids. The germline CDR1 and CDR2 sequences are SGHVS and FNYEAQ. J was trimmed by 5 bases and V by 0 bases; bases with no gene match: 6.

The chain joins TRBV6-1 to TRBJ1-1; tentative D call: TRBD1 (5 bases). The germline CDR1 and CDR2 sequences are MNHNS and SASEGT. CDR3 length: 15 residues. V lost 9 bases to trimming and J lost 4 bases, with 21 bases between them. CDR3 protein: CASCPVRGTRTEAFF. DNA for the CDR3: TGTGCCAGTTGCCCCGTAAGGGGTACCCGCACTGAAGCTTTCTTT.

This chain joins TRBV14 and TRBJ2-3, with a weak D call TRBD2 (6 bases). Trimming shortened V by 0 bases and J by 2 bases, and 12 bases separated the two germline ends. CDR3 size: 16 residues. The germline V gene encodes CDR1 SGHDN and CDR2 FVKESK. The CDR3 DNA follows: TGTGCCAGCAGCCAAGATATAGGAGGGTTCACAGATACGCAGTATTTT. It is translated as CASSQDIGGFTDTQYF.

This CDR3 reads CASSFGLAANNEQFF. The CDR3 bases are TGCGCCAGCAGCTTTGGACTAGCGGCCAACAATGAGCAGTTCTTC. This rearrangement joins TRBV5-1 to TRBJ2-1, with 10 positions matching TRBD2. The CDR3 spans 15 residues. Per the germline V gene, CDR1 is SGHRS and CDR2 is YFSETQ. Germline trimming cut 2 bases from V and 5 bases from J; bases unmatched to any gene: 4.

The rearrangement uses TRBV5-4 and TRBJ2-3, with 7 bases identical to TRBD2. Germline CDR1 reads SGHNT; CDR2 reads YYREEE (reference sequence). CDR3 length equals 12 residues. J gave up 9 bases and V 9 bases, and 10 bases lay outside the gene matches. CDR3 loop: CATAGRGETQYF. The CDR3 coding sequence is TGTGCCACCGCAGGGAGGGGAGAGACGCAGTATTTT.

The chain links TRBV6-1 to TRBJ2-7, with D possibly matching TRBD2 (6 bases). Trimming stripped 5 bases from V and 2 bases from J, with 13 bases between. The CDR3 loop spans 14 amino acids. In germline, CDR1 is MNHNS, CDR2 SASEGT. The chain's CDR3 is CASSRYAGTYEQYF. CDR3 nucleotides: TGTGCCAGCAGTCGGTACGCGGGAACCTACGAGCAGTACTTC.

DNA for the CDR3: TGTGCCAGCAGCGGGGGGACAGGGGGCAACACCGGGGAGCTGTTTTTT. Residues: CASSGGTGGNTGELFF. The gene calls are TRBV5-5 and TRBJ2-2; TRBD1 matches 12 bases. With 4 bases clipped from V and 2 bases from J, the junction kept 3 bases outside the gene matches. CDR1 and CDR2 from the germline V gene are SGHKS and YYEKEE (reference sequence). The CDR3 contains 16 residues.

The table lists this clone with a count of one. The V gene is TRBV6-5, the J gene TRBJ2-1; D remains ambiguous. V lost 0 bases to trimming and J lost 3 bases, with 9 bases between them. CDR1 and CDR2 from the germline V gene are MNHEY and SVGAGI. The CDR3 is made up of 15 amino acids. The CDR3 loop reads CASSYSWAVYNEQFF. DNA of the CDR3: TGTGCCAGCAGTTACTCCTGGGCCGTCTACAATGAGCAGTTCTTC.